The clone carrying this T cell receptor beta chain has just a few counts. CDR1 and CDR2 (germline): MNHEY, SVGEGT. V lost 2 bases to trimming and J lost 8 bases, with 12 bases between them. The CDR3 extends over 13 amino acids. Seattle researchers signed up patients amid active infection and tracked them longitudinally. In the original analysis: Amplified reference gene primers provided the basis for estimating nucleated cell counts. Assay used: immunoSEQ multiplex PCR; TCRdb lists only in-frame clones, some missing. V and J calls plus clone size are reproduced from that table; the DNA served to infer D and trimming. The sample gives roughly 78,000 clones, around 80% of which show up once; around 13% is in the top ten. This sample stems from a study of blood T cell repertoires in COVID-19. Study context: Some COVID-19 samples were acute and others convalescent; all came from the United States, Italy and Spain. The analysed material was cDNA or gDNA that came from T cells, B-cell-depleted T cells, or PBMCs.

The source is a man aged 50 to 60 with COVID-19, enrolled during active disease. Sequenced: peripheral blood. The V gene is TRBV6-2 or TRBV6-3, the J gene TRBJ1-1; tentative D call: TRBD1 (6 bases). CDR3 protein: CASSYRDRREAFF. The CDR3 region has the DNA TGTGCCAGCAGTTACCGAGACAGGAGAGAAGCTTTCTTT.